This T cell receptor beta chain was profiled in a study of naive and memory T cell subsets. Four subsets defined by CD45RA and CD27 were sorted after CD3, CD4, CD8 and live/dead staining. Study outcomes and limitations: Findings for naive and memory subsets could not be checked against ground truth. The power law exponent of TCR abundance differed between naive and memory cells. From naive to CM, EM and EMRA, diversity decreased and Gini increased. A few larger clonotypes appeared in naive repertoires, especially CD8, possibly memory cells re-expressing CD45RA.

Both TRBC1 and TRBC2 were covered by a beta constant-region primer of two equimolar oligonucleotides. Nested alpha and beta constant-region primers with the SP2 primer drove four PCR rounds on ligated cDNA. One entry per CDR3 protein, called by TCRdb with MiXCR from the UMI-ligation and nested PCR reads. The sample contains around 100,000 distinct CDR3 sequences, about 14% of which appear only once. On this clonotype itself: Antigen: not known.

The V end lost 3 bases, the J end lost 2 bases, and 15 bases lay between the germline ends. The CDR3 is 16 residues long. The receptor comes from a human donor in good health. Sequences were obtained from naive CD8+ T cells from blood. The V and J genes are TRBV12-3 or TRBV12-4 and TRBJ2-3; D gene ambiguous. Here the CDR3 reads CASSFVRNLNTDTQYF. In nucleotides, the CDR3 is TGTGCCAGCAGTTTCGTCCGGAATCTAAACACAGATACGCAGTATTTT.